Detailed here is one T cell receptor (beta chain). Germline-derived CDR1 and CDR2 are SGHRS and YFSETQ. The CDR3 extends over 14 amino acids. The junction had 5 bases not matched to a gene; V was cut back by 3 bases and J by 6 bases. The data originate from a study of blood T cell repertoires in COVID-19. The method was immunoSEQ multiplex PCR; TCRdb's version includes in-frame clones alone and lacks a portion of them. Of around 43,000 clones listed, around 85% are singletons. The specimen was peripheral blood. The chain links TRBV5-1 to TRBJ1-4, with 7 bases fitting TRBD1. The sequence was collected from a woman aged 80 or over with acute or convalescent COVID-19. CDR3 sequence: CASSSGQLDEKLFF. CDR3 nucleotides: TGCGCCAGCAGCTCGGGACAGCTAGATGAAAAACTGTTTTTT.